This TCR beta chain was captured by sequencing in a study of radiotherapy plus CTLA-4 blockade in lung cancer. Study-level information: Objective responses emerged in around a sixth of patients, and around 31% attained disease control.

It was focal radiation plus CTLA-4 blockade with ipilimumab that patients with chemo-refractory metastatic non-small-cell lung cancer received. Notes on this clone: Its antigen is unknown.

Method: immunoSEQ multiplex PCR; TCRdb's copy keeps in-frame clones and lacks some. The repertoire holds about 3,100 clones, with 84% as singletons. Study findings and constraints: The study found tumor-derived TCR clones expanded in blood after radiotherapy plus ipilimumab. Reports state that early shifts in blood T cell clones, with interferon-beta, best predicted response.

This sequence originates from a human donor with non-small cell lung cancer that progressed on radiotherapy plus ipilimumab. The material was tumor tissue, obtained from a patient treated with radiotherapy plus ipilimumab.

The CDR3 loop reads CSVVTGRDGYTF. The CDR3 DNA follows: TGCAGCGTTGTCACGGGAAGGGATGGCTACACCTTC. The chain carries TRBV29-1 and TRBJ1-2; D call uncertain. CDR1 is SQVTM, CDR2 ANQGSEA, per germline. With 4 bases removed from V and 6 bases from J, the gap between germline ends came to 12 bases. CDR3 size: 12 residues.